The 21 T cell receptor beta chains below were found in one sample sequenced in a study of cytomegalovirus exposure and HLA in healthy donors. Vbeta (60) and Jbeta (13) primers were used in the PCR. The table came from immunoSEQ multiplex PCR; TCRdb's copy has only in-frame clones and leaves some out. This sample carries 100,000 to 150,000 clones, 70% to 80% of them seen once, and the ten largest clones take roughly 1%. The sample was PBMCs. The receptor set was obtained from a woman aged 60-75 years in good health and CMV-seronegative.

The V call is TRBV28, the J call TRBJ2-5; D perhaps matches TRBD1 (6 bases). Germline CDR1 and CDR2: MDHEN and SYDVKM. The CDR3 is 15 residues long. Trimming left V 3 bases short and J 5 bases short, with 16 bases between. CDR3 residues: CASSLVGQSFETQYF. DNA of the CDR3: TGTGCCAGCAGTTTGGTCGGACAGTCGTTCGAGACCCAGTACTTC.

V is TRBV7-2 and J is TRBJ1-1, with 11 bases aligning to TRBD1. J gave up 2 bases and V 4 bases, and 15 bases lay outside the gene matches. This CDR3 comprises 19 residues. Germline CDR1 is SGHTA and CDR2 is FQGNSA. The CDR3 bases are TGTGCCAGCAGCTCCCCGCGCGGACAGGGGGCCTCACTTAACACTGAAGCTTTCTTT. Translation gives CASSSPRGQGASLNTEAFF. The complete variable domain, with remaining parts taken from reference TRBV7-2 and TRBJ1-1, reads GAGVSQSPSNKVTEKGKDVELRCDPISGHTALYWYRQSLGQGLEFLIYFQGNSAPDKSGLPSDRFSAERTGGSVSTLTIQRTQQEDSAVYLCASSSPRGQGASLNTEAFFGQGTRLTVV.

The chain links TRBV7-6 to TRBJ2-2; TRBD2 matches at 7 bases. This CDR3 spans 20 amino acids. Germline values: CDR1 SGHVS, CDR2 FNYEAQ. Germline trimming cut 2 bases from V and 0 bases from J; bases unmatched to any gene: 15. The CDR3 loop is CASSLRWGGSTGSNTGELFF. DNA of the CDR3: TGTGCCAGCAGCTTACGATGGGGCGGGAGCACGGGGTCGAACACCGGGGAGCTGTTTTTT.

This clone has just a few counts. The junction does not match germline at one end; this may be a read error. The same CDR3 is also encoded by other DNA sequences in this sample. This chain joins TRBV27 and TRBJ1-6; D remains unclear. The CDR3 loop spans 14 amino acids. Germline assignment: CDR1 MNHEY and CDR2 SMNVEV (reference sequence). The CDR3 coding sequence is TGTGCCAGCAGTTTGGAGGGAGGTAATTCCCCCCTCCACTTT. It encodes CASSLEGGNSPLHF.

The rearrangement joins TRBV11-2 to TRBJ1-2; D gene unclear. The V and J ends lost 4 bases and 11 bases respectively, with 11 bases between them. Germline lookup yields CDR1 SGHAT and CDR2 FQNNGV. This CDR3 comprises 11 residues. CDR3 bases: TGTGCCAGCAGCTATGGACTGCAATACACCTTC. Its protein product is CASSYGLQYTF.

CDR3 region: CASSLLLTGPEAFF. CDR3 sequence (DNA): TGTGCCAGCAGCTTATTGTTAACAGGTCCTGAAGCTTTCTTT. The chain recombines TRBV7-2 with TRBJ1-1; D is possibly TRBD1 (5 bases). Per germline, CDR1 SGHTA and CDR2 FQGNSA. The CDR3 length is 14 residues. V was shortened by 2 bases and J by 6 bases, with 13 bases between the two germline ends.

The chain recombines TRBV25-1 with TRBJ1-2, with TRBD1 matching 7 bases. Per germline, CDR1 MGHDK and CDR2 SYGVNS. V shed 6 bases and J 4 bases; nucleotides not matched to a gene: 5. The CDR3 has 13 residues. DNA of the CDR3: TGTGCCAGCAGCCGACAGGGAACCTATGGCTACACCTTC. This gives the protein CASSRQGTYGYTF.

This chain links TRBV4-1 with TRBJ1-1; 9 bases are a match to TRBD1. This CDR3 contains 14 residues. In germline, CDR1 is MGHRA, CDR2 YSYEKL. The ends lost 4 bases at V and 7 bases at J; junction bases unmatched: 7. CDR3 nucleotides: TGCGCCAGCAGCCCCCGGACAGGGGAATTTGAAGCTTTCTTT. It translates to CASSPRTGEFEAFF.

V usage is TRBV6-5 and J usage is TRBJ2-1, with 10 bases matching TRBD2. The CDR3 sequence is 15 residues long. V was clipped by 5 bases and J by 5 bases; unmatched bases: 6. Germline-derived CDR1 and CDR2 are MNHEY and SVGAGI. CDR3 in amino acids: CASSPRTSGDNEQFF. DNA of the CDR3: TGTGCCAGCAGTCCCCGGACTAGCGGCGACAATGAGCAGTTCTTC.

The chain couples TRBV6-1 to TRBJ2-7; weak D call: TRBD2 (7 bases). Trimming removed 9 bases from V and 0 bases from J, with 15 bases in between. CDR1 and CDR2 from the germline V gene are MNHNS and SASEGT. This CDR3 contains 14 residues. This CDR3 is CASEGRGLSYEQYF. CDR3 nucleotide sequence: TGTGCCAGTGAGGGGCGGGGGCTCTCCTACGAGCAGTACTTC.

This clone showed up just once. The V and J genes are TRBV28 and TRBJ1-3; 7 nucleotides line up with TRBD1. This CDR3 has 15 residues. Germline lookup yields CDR1 MDHEN and CDR2 SYDVKM. V dropped 6 bases and J dropped 2; count of bases not matched to a gene: 7. Here the CDR3 reads CASRLTGAAGNTIYF. DNA of the CDR3: TGTGCCAGCAGACTAACAGGGGCAGCTGGAAACACCATATATTTT.

This chain joins TRBV28 and TRBJ2-2; 7 nucleotides match TRBD2. Per germline, CDR1 MDHEN and CDR2 SYDVKM. V lost 6 bases, J lost 6 bases, and 16 bases stayed unmatched. The CDR3 is 17 amino acids. The CDR3 loop is CASSSTGTNRKAGELFF. CDR3 bases: TGTGCCAGCAGCTCCACTGGGACTAATCGAAAGGCCGGGGAGCTGTTTTTT.

J is TRBJ2-7 and V is TRBV2; 9 bases agree with TRBD2. Looked up from germline, CDR1 is SNHLY and CDR2 is FYNNEI. The CDR3 spans 15 residues. The V gene end was trimmed by 5 bases and the J gene end by 5 bases; junction bases not matched to a gene: 10. The DNA for the CDR3 is TGTGCCAGCAGTCGGGGAGCGGGGGGCCTCGACGAGCAGTACTTC. Its translation is CASSRGAGGLDEQYF.

The chain combines TRBV5-1 with TRBJ2-3; TRBD2 matches 12 bases. The germline gives CDR1 SGHRS, CDR2 YFSETQ. Trimming at V came to 0 bases and at J to 2 bases, leaving 7 bases not matched to a gene. CDR3 length: 18 residues. CDR3 amino acids: CASSLELAGGVITDTQYF. In DNA, the CDR3 is TGCGCCAGCAGCTTGGAACTAGCGGGAGGTGTTATCACAGATACGCAGTATTTT. The full variable domain, rest sourced from reference TRBV5-1 and TRBJ2-3, is KAGVTQTPRYLIKTRGQQVTLSCSPISGHRSVSWYQQTPGQGLQFLFEYFSETQRNKGNFPGRFSGRQFSNSRSEMNVSTLELGDSALYLCASSLELAGGVITDTQYFGPGTRLTVL.

This clone has just one count. The rearrangement joins TRBV5-6 to TRBJ2-1; 7 bases align to TRBD2. The CDR3 runs 12 residues. The trim removed 0 bases at V and 12 bases at J, leaving 3 bases unmatched. The germline gives CDR1 SGHDT, CDR2 YYEEEE. Written as DNA, the CDR3 is TGTGCCAGCAGCTTGGAGCGGGGCGGGCAGTTCTTC. Protein sequence: CASSLERGGQFF. Filled out from reference TRBV5-6 and TRBJ2-1, the complete variable domain reads DAGVTQSPTHLIKTRGQQVTLRCSPKSGHDTVSWYQQALGQGPQFIFQYYEEEERQRGNFPDRFSGHQFPNYSSELNVNALLLGDSALYLCASSLERGGQFFGPGTRLTVL.

The CDR3 sequence: CASSLSSQSETQYF. In nucleotides, the CDR3 is TGCGCCAGCAGCCTTTCTAGTCAATCCGAGACCCAGTACTTC. This chain connects TRBV5-1 to TRBJ2-5, with unresolved D. This CDR3 spans 14 amino acids. CDR1 and CDR2 from the germline V gene are SGHRS and YFSETQ. The ends were cut back, 4 bases at V and 5 bases at J, with 15 bases in the middle.

The chain employs TRBV5-5 and TRBJ2-1, with a weak D call TRBD1 (5 bases). The CDR3 runs to 15 residues. Trimming took off 0 bases at V and 0 bases at J, with 7 bases between the two ends. Germline V gives CDR1 SGHKS, CDR2 YYEKEE (reference sequence). CDR3 sequence: CASSLEGVSYNEQFF. CDR3 bases: TGTGCCAGCAGCTTGGAAGGGGTCTCCTACAATGAGCAGTTCTTC.

This sequence joins TRBV14 and TRBJ1-1; D might be TRBD1 (5 bases). The ends were cut back, 5 bases at V and 0 bases at J, with 7 bases in the middle. The CDR3 sequence is 13 residues long. Germline V gene lookup returns CDR1 SGHDN and CDR2 FVKESK. The CDR3 bases are TGTGCCAGCAGCTCAGGGTTGAACACTGAAGCTTTCTTT. Its protein is CASSSGLNTEAFF.

This chain uses TRBV30 with TRBJ2-1; D might be TRBD1 (5 bases). CDR3 length equals 12 residues. V gave up 0 bases and J gave up 10 bases, with 10 bases separating them. Germline CDR1 is GTSNPN and CDR2 is SVGIG (reference sequence). As DNA, the CDR3 is TGTGCCTGGAGTGTCCGGACAAACGAGCAGTTCTTC. Translated: CAWSVRTNEQFF.

V usage is TRBV5-5 and J usage is TRBJ2-7; 8 nucleotides match TRBD2. With 4 bases clipped from V and 4 bases from J, the junction kept 10 bases outside the gene matches. CDR3 length equals 15 residues. Per the germline V gene, CDR1 is SGHKS and CDR2 is YYEKEE (reference sequence). DNA of the CDR3: TGTGCCAGCAGCCCCCCGGGGACTAGAGAGTACGAGCAGTACTTC. This codes for CASSPPGTREYEQYF. Based on the CDR3 plus reference TRBV5-5 and TRBJ2-7, the full variable domain is DAGVTQSPTHLIKTRGQQVTLRCSPISGHKSVSWYQQVLGQGPQFIFQYYEKEERGRGNFPDRFSARQFPNYSSELNVNALLLGDSALYLCASSPPGTREYEQYFGPGTRLTVT.

The gene calls are TRBV10-2 and TRBJ2-6; no firm D call. The germline gives CDR1 WSHSY, CDR2 SAAADI. Trimming took off 4 bases at V and 1 base at J, with 5 bases between the two ends. The CDR3 consists of 14 residues. The CDR3: CASSARSGANVLTF. In nucleotides, the CDR3 is TGCGCCAGCAGTGCCCGGTCTGGGGCCAACGTCCTGACTTTC.